This entry describes one T cell receptor (beta chain). Its specificity is not known. It may be a read error: a sequence one base away is much more abundant. The sample is drawn from a study of CD8+CD57+ T cells in acquired aplastic anemia. Background on the study: An average of roughly 3 ug of DNA was obtained from sorted CD4+ and CD8+ cells.

Whole-study findings and limits: Patients and controls turned out to have some 30 CD8+ CDR3 sequences in common.

Researchers used genomic DNA as the template to profile TCR beta VDJ and CDR3. TCRdb recomputed calls from the reads with MiXCR, one row per CDR3 protein. The table shows some 190,000 distinct CDR3 sequences, with approximately 49% occurring only once. CDR1 and CDR2 (germline): SGDLS, YYNGEE. The length of the CDR3 is 16 residues. The clonotype comes from a human donor in good health. The sequenced sample was sorted CD4+, CD8+, or CD8+CD57+ T cells (not recorded which) from PBMCs. The chain employs TRBV9 and TRBJ1-3, with unresolved D. CDR3 sequence reads: CASSVGLEDIGNTIDF. The CDR3 DNA reads TGTGCCAGCAGCGTAGGATTGGAGGATATCGGAAACACCATAGATTTT.